One and the same sample provided the 14 T cell receptor beta chains below, sequenced in a study of OX40 agonist ivuxolimab in advanced cancers. Produced via immunoSEQ multiplex PCR; TCRdb's table is partial and in-frame only. Of 90,000 to 100,000 clones listed, about 88% are singletons. The starting material was CD4+ or CD8+ T cells sorted from blood, obtained in a trial of the OX40 agonist ivuxolimab. These receptors all come from an adult with an advanced solid tumor such as melanoma, head and neck, liver or kidney cancer.

This chain connects TRBV7-9 to TRBJ2-7; no reliable D call. CDR3 size: 13 residues. CDR1 is SEHNR, CDR2 FQNEAQ, per germline (reference sequence). With 2 bases removed from V and 0 bases from J, the gap between germline ends came to 5 bases. CDR3: CASSLQNSYEQYF. The CDR3 coding sequence is TGTGCCAGCAGCTTACAGAACTCCTACGAGCAGTACTTC.

The rearrangement uses TRBV2 and TRBJ2-2; the D gene is possibly TRBD2 (6 bases). The CDR3 length is 17 residues. V gave up 6 bases and J gave up 6 bases, with 23 bases separating them. Per germline, CDR1 SNHLY and CDR2 FYNNEI. For the CDR3, the DNA is TGTGCCAGCAGGAACAACGGGAGAGGACCGGTCCCCGGGGAGCTGTTTTTT. Residues: CASRNNGRGPVPGELFF.

V and J are TRBV5-6 and TRBJ2-1; D perhaps matches TRBD1 (6 bases). The CDR3 contains 16 residues. V was trimmed by 4 bases and J by 9 bases, leaving 23 bases between them. Germline V gene data show CDR1 as SGHDT and CDR2 as YYEEEE. The CDR3 protein is CASSPWGRAASGEQFF. DNA of the CDR3: TGTGCCAGCAGCCCCTGGGGGCGGGCGGCCTCGGGTGAGCAGTTCTTC.

This clone has more than one count but fewer than ten. This chain connects TRBV5-1 to TRBJ1-5; perhaps TRBD1 as D (5 bases). Germline V gene data show CDR1 as SGHRS and CDR2 as YFSETQ. V was shortened by 3 bases and J by 0 bases, with 10 bases between the two germline ends. CDR3 length: 15 residues. The CDR3 coding sequence is TGCGCCAGCAGCTCCGACAGTGGTAGCAATCAGCCCCAGCATTTT. Encoded protein: CASSSDSGSNQPQHF.

The chain combines TRBV5-1 with TRBJ2-1; tentative D call: TRBD1 (5 bases). Germline CDR1 reads SGHRS; CDR2 reads YFSETQ. The CDR3 sequence is 15 residues long. V lost 3 bases and J lost 1, with 11 bases in between. The CDR3 DNA is TGCGCCAGCAGCTCCGACAGTACTTCCTACAATGAGCAGTTCTTC. The encoded protein is CASSSDSTSYNEQFF.

The chain uses TRBV4-1 and TRBJ2-3; 10 nucleotides match TRBD2. The junction had 3 bases not matched to a gene; V was cut back by 4 bases and J by 2 bases. CDR1 and CDR2 (germline): MGHRA, YSYEKL. The CDR3 is 15 amino acids. DNA of the CDR3: TGCGCCAGCAGCCCCAGCGGGAGGGTCACAGATACGCAGTATTTT. Translating gives CASSPSGRVTDTQYF.

This rearrangement joins TRBV7-3 to TRBJ1-1; the D is unclear. This CDR3 has 13 amino acids. Trimming removed 8 bases from V and 1 base from J, with 11 bases in between. The V gene's germline CDR1 is SGHTA and CDR2 FQGTGA. The CDR3 here is CASGEGSNTEAFF. CDR3 bases: TGTGCCAGCGGAGAGGGATCGAACACTGAAGCTTTCTTT.

J is TRBJ1-1 and V is TRBV29-1; D unclear. Germline V lookup: CDR1 SQVTM, CDR2 ANQGSEA. This CDR3 is 14 amino acids long. Trimming took 4 bases from V and 1 from J, leaving 13 bases between them. CDR3 sequence: CSVVWARGNTEAFF. The DNA for the CDR3 is TGCAGCGTTGTCTGGGCTAGAGGGAACACTGAAGCTTTCTTT.

The rearrangement links TRBV4-3 to TRBJ1-2, with D maybe TRBD1 (5 bases). V lost 0 bases, J lost 2 bases, and 7 bases lay in between. The CDR3 has 14 residues. The germline V gene has CDR1 LGHNA and CDR2 YSLEER. CDR3 coding DNA: TGCGCCAGCAGCCAAGATAGACAGAACTATGGCTACACCTTC. Encoded protein: CASSQDRQNYGYTF.

The chain is built from TRBV13 and TRBJ2-7, with 10 nucleotides matching TRBD2. The J segment lost 2 bases and the V segment lost 5 bases, leaving 6 bases of the junction unmatched. Germline V gene lookup returns CDR1 PRHDT and CDR2 FYEKMQ (reference sequence). CDR3 length equals 15 residues. The CDR3 region has the DNA TGTGCCAGCAGCCGCCAGGGACTAGCGACCTACGAGCAGTACTTC. This encodes CASSRQGLATYEQYF.

The genes are TRBV18 and TRBJ1-1; TRBD1 agrees at 8 bases. Germline assignment: CDR1 KGHSH and CDR2 LQKENI. V was pared by 5 bases and J by 0 bases, with 8 bases of the junction left unmatched. The CDR3 covers 16 residues. In DNA, the CDR3 is TGTGCCAGCTCAACGACAGGGGTACTTATGAACACTGAAGCTTTCTTT. Its translation: CASSTTGVLMNTEAFF.

The chain employs TRBV5-1 and TRBJ2-1; 10 bases match TRBD2. The CDR3 runs 16 residues. J was trimmed by 4 bases and V by 4 bases; bases with no gene match: 8. CDR1 and CDR2 from the germline V gene are SGHRS and YFSETQ. The CDR3 sequence is CASSRGRTSGYNEQFF. The CDR3 coding sequence is TGCGCCAGCAGCCGGGGACGGACTAGCGGTTACAATGAGCAGTTCTTC.

The gene calls are TRBV5-5 and TRBJ2-7; D gene uncertain. V lost 0 bases and J 2 bases, leaving 12 bases between the germline ends. Germline lookup yields CDR1 SGHKS and CDR2 YYEKEE (reference sequence). CDR3 size: 15 residues. For the CDR3, the DNA is TGTGCCAGCAGCTTGGCGCCAGGCCAAACCTACGAGCAGTACTTC. This sequence encodes CASSLAPGQTYEQYF.

The chain combines TRBV28 with TRBJ2-5; no firm D call. Per the germline V gene, CDR1 is MDHEN and CDR2 is SYDVKM. The V gene lost 6 bases and the J gene lost 3 bases, with 2 bases spanning the gap. The CDR3 loop spans 10 amino acids. The CDR3 region is CASRKETQYF. The CDR3 nucleotides read TGTGCCAGCAGAAAAGAGACCCAGTACTTC.